This entry lists 25 T cell receptor beta chains sequenced from one sample in a study of T cells in Graves' hyperthyroidism and ophthalmopathy. Using RNA transcripts as the source, TCR beta CDR3 regions were amplified. TCR CDR3 underwent first-round RT-PCR with the HTBI primer set. Each CDR3 protein gets one entry after TCRdb re-called the multiplex PCR reads with MiXCR. The data contain a few hundred thousand distinct CDR3 sequences, around 14% of them singletons. Sample: blood. The receptor source for this set is a woman aged 18-30 years with Graves' hyperthyroidism.

V is TRBV5-1 and J is TRBJ1-2, with 8 bases fitting TRBD1. This CDR3 has 14 amino acids. Trimming cost V 3 bases and J 6 bases; bases outside gene matches: 7. Per the germline V gene, CDR1 is SGHRS and CDR2 is YFSETQ. The CDR3 DNA follows: TGCGCCAGCAGCTGGGCCGACAGGGGCCATGGCTACACCTTC. Amino acid sequence: CASSWADRGHGYTF.

The chain links TRBV12-3 or TRBV12-4 to TRBJ1-2; no clear D. V was clipped by 1 base and J by 4 bases, with 7 bases between them. The CDR3 runs to 13 residues. CDR3: CASSLGIFYGYTF. The CDR3 DNA reads TGTGCCAGCAGTTTAGGCATCTTCTATGGCTACACCTTC.

This clonotype was counted at least ten times. This chain joins TRBV2 and TRBJ1-6; TRBD1 aligns across 7 bases. J was trimmed by 8 bases and V by 3 bases; bases with no gene match: 4. The CDR3 sequence is 14 residues long. Germline V gene lookup returns CDR1 SNHLY and CDR2 FYNNEI. DNA of the CDR3: TGTGCCAGCAGTGAGAGACAGGGATATTCACCCCTCCACTTT. Protein product: CASSERQGYSPLHF.

This clonotype was found many times. The chain carries TRBV5-1 and TRBJ1-3; a possible D gene is TRBD1 (6 bases). The CDR3 is made up of 18 amino acids. CDR1 SGHRS and CDR2 YFSETQ come from the germline V gene. V gave up 3 bases and J gave up 2 bases, with 21 bases separating them. Written as DNA, the CDR3 is TGCGCCAGCAGCTCCCGTTACGGGACATACCTAACTGGAAACACCATATATTTT. It codes for CASSSRYGTYLTGNTIYF.

This clonotype was recorded many times. The chain has TRBV5-1 and TRBJ2-1, with no clear D. Germline CDR1 SGHRS, CDR2 YFSETQ. Trimming took 0 bases from V and 6 from J, leaving 16 bases between them. This CDR3 is built from 16 residues. CDR3 sequence: CASSLGLGFTGNEQFF. The CDR3 DNA reads TGCGCCAGCAGCTTGGGCCTCGGCTTCACGGGCAATGAGCAGTTCTTC. The full variable domain, with the rest looked up from reference TRBV5-1 and TRBJ2-1, is KAGVTQTPRYLIKTRGQQVTLSCSPISGHRSVSWYQQTPGQGLQFLFEYFSETQRNKGNFPGRFSGRQFSNSRSEMNVSTLELGDSALYLCASSLGLGFTGNEQFFGPGTRLTVL.

The sample holds many counts of this clonotype. This chain connects TRBV20-1 to TRBJ2-5; no definite D call. Germline CDR1 reads DFQATT; CDR2 reads SNEGSKA (reference sequence). This CDR3 has 12 amino acids. V dropped 4 bases and J dropped 5 bases, with 11 bases sitting between them. The CDR3 bases are TGCAGTGCTATCTGGGTCGGGGAGACCCAGTACTTC. This sequence encodes CSAIWVGETQYF.

This clonotype occurred many times. This chain uses TRBV9 with TRBJ2-3, with 7 nucleotides matching TRBD2. The CDR3 has 15 amino acids. V gave up 3 bases and J gave up 0 bases; unmatched junction bases: 4. The germline V gene has CDR1 SGDLS and CDR2 YYNGEE. As DNA, the CDR3 is TGTGCCAGCAGCGAGGGGACTATGAGCACAGATACGCAGTATTTT. It specifies CASSEGTMSTDTQYF.

This clonotype was counted at least ten times. The rearrangement uses TRBV30 and TRBJ1-4; 9 nucleotides agree with TRBD1. This CDR3 is 14 amino acids long. The germline gives CDR1 GTSNPN, CDR2 SVGIG (reference sequence). J gave up 8 bases and V 0 bases, and 4 bases lay outside the gene matches. The DNA of the CDR3 is TGTGCCTGGAGTGTGGGGACAGGGAGAGAAAAACTGTTTTTT. It is translated as CAWSVGTGREKLFF.

This clonotype was recorded at least ten times. The chain employs TRBV28 and TRBJ2-7; D is undetermined. This CDR3 is built from 13 residues. The germline V gene encodes CDR1 MDHEN and CDR2 SYDVKM. V lost 6 bases and J 4 bases, leaving 13 bases between the germline ends. Here the CDR3 reads CASREGRVYEQYF. DNA for the CDR3: TGTGCCAGCAGAGAAGGACGGGTTTACGAGCAGTACTTC. The complete variable domain, with remaining parts taken from reference TRBV28 and TRBJ2-7, reads DVKVTQSSRYLVKRTGEKVFLECVQDMDHENMFWYRQDPGLGLRLIYFSYDVKMKEKGDIPEGYSVSREKKERFSLILESASTNQTSMYLCASREGRVYEQYFGPGTRLTVT.

A word on this clonotype: This may stem from a read error, because a much larger clone lies one nucleotide away. As DNA, the CDR3 is TGTGCCAGCAGCCGCGGGACTAACACAGATACGCAGTATTTT. Translated: CASSRGTNTDTQYF. The chain is built from TRBV3-1 and TRBJ2-3, with TRBD2 matching over 7 bases. Germline V gene sequence: CDR1 LGHDT, CDR2 YNNKEL (reference sequence). J was trimmed by 2 bases and V by 4 bases; bases with no gene match: 3. This CDR3 has 14 residues.

This clonotype came up many times. The V call is TRBV7-9, the J call TRBJ1-6, with TRBD1 matching 7 bases. With 8 bases clipped from V and 6 bases from J, the junction kept 7 bases outside the gene matches. CDR1 is SEHNR and CDR2 is FQNEAQ in the germline V gene (reference sequence). The CDR3 totals 14 residues. CDR3 sequence: CASAVDRPNSPLHF. As DNA, the CDR3 is TGTGCCAGCGCGGTGGACAGGCCTAATTCACCCCTCCACTTT.

This clonotype was detected ten times or more. CDR3 in DNA: TGTGCCAGCAGCTCGACAGGGCGCTCTGGAAACACCATATATTTT. Residues: CASSSTGRSGNTIYF. The V call is TRBV11-2, the J call TRBJ1-3; TRBD1 matches 7 bases. V dropped 4 bases and J dropped 0; count of bases not matched to a gene: 3. Germline values: CDR1 SGHAT, CDR2 FQNNGV. The CDR3 totals 15 residues.

This clonotype turned up a few times. Written as DNA, the CDR3 is TGTGCCAGTAGCACACCGGGACAGGGACTCTATGGCTACACCTTC. It translates to CASSTPGQGLYGYTF. The V and J genes are TRBV19 and TRBJ1-2; 9 nucleotides align to TRBD1. V dropped 6 bases and J dropped 4; count of bases not matched to a gene: 9. Looked up from germline, CDR1 is LNHDA and CDR2 is SQIVND (reference sequence). The CDR3 sequence is 15 residues long.

This clonotype was found many times. The rearrangement joins TRBV6-2 or TRBV6-3 to TRBJ2-7; D is unclear. V gave up 4 bases and J gave up 4 bases, with 11 bases separating them. Germline CDR1 and CDR2: MNHEY and SVGEGT. This CDR3 has 13 residues. CDR3 nucleotide sequence: TGTGCCAGCAGTTGGGTGGAGATGTACGAGCAGTACTTC. Amino acid sequence: CASSWVEMYEQYF.

This clonotype occurred many times. One end of the junction is discordant with germline, which a read error may explain. The chain employs TRBV7-6 and TRBJ2-1; the D gene is possibly TRBD2 (7 bases). This CDR3 spans 14 amino acids. The germline V gene encodes CDR1 SGHVS and CDR2 FNYEAQ. CDR3 sequence (DNA): TGTGCCGGCAGCCGGAGGAGGGGGGGAGATGAGCAGTTCTTC. It translates to CAGSRRRGGDEQFF.

The table lists this clonotype with many counts. This chain links TRBV28 with TRBJ1-6, with D possibly being TRBD1 (6 bases). CDR3 length: 14 amino acids. Trimming removed 3 bases at V and 10 bases at J, with 13 bases between. CDR1 is MDHEN, CDR2 SYDVKM, per germline. The CDR3 DNA sequence: TGTGCCAGCAGTTTTGCAGGGGAGGGCTCACCCCTCCACTTT. Translated: CASSFAGEGSPLHF. Full variable domain (remainder filled in from reference TRBV28 and TRBJ1-6): DVKVTQSSRYLVKRTGEKVFLECVQDMDHENMFWYRQDPGLGLRLIYFSYDVKMKEKGDIPEGYSVSREKKERFSLILESASTNQTSMYLCASSFAGEGSPLHFGNGTRLTVT.

The V call is TRBV20-1, the J call TRBJ2-1, with TRBD1 identical over 9 bases. The CDR3 has 14 residues. In germline, CDR1 is DFQATT, CDR2 SNEGSKA (reference sequence). J lost 6 bases, V lost 5 bases, and 8 bases had no gene match. CDR3 loop: CSASRTGDFNEQFF. DNA of the CDR3: TGCAGTGCTTCCAGGACAGGGGATTTCAATGAGCAGTTCTTC.

A remark on this clonotype: A read error may produce the germline difference seen at one junction end. The chain combines TRBV7-3 with TRBJ2-1, with 12 bases that match TRBD2. There are 16 residues in the CDR3. The germline gives CDR1 SGHTA, CDR2 FQGTGA. CDR3 sequence (DNA): TGTGCCAGCAGCCCGCGGACTAGCGGGAACTACAATGAGCAGCTCTTC. Translation gives CASSPRTSGNYNEQLF. The complete variable domain, with remaining parts taken from reference TRBV7-3 and TRBJ2-1, reads GAGVSQTPSNKVTEKGKYVELRCDPISGHTALYWYRQSLGQGPEFLIYFQGTGAADDSGLPNDRFFAVRPEGSVSTLKIQRTERGDSAVYLCASSPRTSGNYNEQLFGPGTRLTVL.

The chain carries TRBV7-2 and TRBJ2-2; D unresolved. The V gene's germline CDR1 is SGHTA and CDR2 FQGNSA. The CDR3 is 13 amino acids. V was trimmed by 3 bases and J by 7 bases, leaving 9 bases between them. CDR3 protein: CASSFLGFGELFF. The DNA for the CDR3 is TGTGCCAGCAGCTTCCTGGGATTCGGGGAGCTGTTTTTT.

This clonotype was seen many times. This sequence joins TRBV6-1 and TRBJ2-7; D remains ambiguous. Trimming removed 2 bases from V and 0 bases from J, with 11 bases in between. Germline values: CDR1 MNHNS, CDR2 SASEGT. The CDR3 spans 15 residues. The CDR3 reads CASSEKGYSSYEQYF. The CDR3 DNA follows: TGTGCCAGCAGTGAAAAAGGGTATAGCTCCTACGAGCAGTACTTC.

This clonotype was detected ten times or more. The chain joins TRBV10-3 to TRBJ1-1; 8 nucleotides line up with TRBD1. The CDR3 is 13 amino acids. The germline gives CDR1 ENHRY, CDR2 SYGVKD. J was trimmed by 4 bases and V by 6 bases; bases with no gene match: 4. For the CDR3, the DNA is TGTGCCATCAGCAGGACAGGGAGCACTGAAGCTTTCTTT. Protein: CAISRTGSTEAFF.

This clonotype came up many times. J is TRBJ1-2 and V is TRBV5-1; tentative D call: TRBD1 (5 bases). The ends were cut back, 0 bases at V and 9 bases at J, with 18 bases in the middle. Germline V CDR1 and CDR2: SGHRS, YFSETQ. The CDR3 length is 15 residues. CDR3 nucleotide sequence: TGCGCCAGCAGCTTGGTTATCCCCAGGGACGATAGCTACACCTTC. It encodes CASSLVIPRDDSYTF.

This clonotype came up many times. The J gene is TRBJ2-2, the V gene TRBV11-3, with a possible D match to TRBD1 (5 bases). With 1 base removed from V and 6 bases from J, the gap between germline ends came to 21 bases. The CDR3 runs to 18 residues. Germline loops: CDR1 SGHNT, CDR2 YENEEA. CDR3 amino acids: CASSLVFDHRKRPGELFF. CDR3 bases: TGTGCCAGCAGCTTAGTTTTTGACCACAGGAAGCGCCCCGGGGAGCTGTTTTTT.

This clonotype was found many times. The rearrangement joins TRBV12-5 to TRBJ2-1, with D tentatively TRBD2 (7 bases). This CDR3 has 14 residues. CDR1 LGHNT and CDR2 FRNRAP come from the germline V gene. Trimming took 7 bases from V and 3 from J, leaving 13 bases between them. In DNA, the CDR3 is TGTGCTAGTGTTTGGGGGGGCCACTACAATGAGCAGTTCTTC. Translated, it gives CASVWGGHYNEQFF.

This rearrangement joins TRBV28 to TRBJ2-7; TRBD1 or TRBD2 may be the D gene (6 bases each). V lost 4 bases, J lost 6 bases, and 25 bases lay in between. This CDR3 is 17 amino acids long. From germline, CDR1 is MDHEN and CDR2 SYDVKM. The DNA of the CDR3 is TGTGCCAGCAGTTGGACAGTTTGGGGGCGCGGGGCTGGCGAGCAGTACTTC. Its protein is CASSWTVWGRGAGEQYF.